One sample yielded the 29 T cell receptor beta chains listed below, sequenced in a study of shared clonotypes between healthy human individuals. Method: immunoSEQ multiplex PCR; TCRdb's copy keeps in-frame clones and lacks some. The table has over a million clones, 75% to 85% seen once. The sequenced material came from memory CD4+ T cells from PBMCs. The subset was: CD45RA-negative fraction. All receptors derive from a man aged 18 to 29 in good health. Some clones in this sample may be carry-over from other donors' samples.

Concerning this clone itself: Other nucleotide sequences in the sample specify the same CDR3. This chain links TRBV18 with TRBJ1-1; 8 bases map to TRBD1. The germline V gene encodes CDR1 KGHSH and CDR2 LQKENI. V shed 6 bases, J shed 1 base, and the junction held 4 bases outside the gene matches. This CDR3 region has 14 residues. The CDR3 DNA follows: TGTGCCAGCTCTTCGGACAGGGCGAACACTGAAGCTTTCTTT. Its translation: CASSSDRANTEAFF.

The CDR3 sequence: CASSSRDREKMNTEAFF. The CDR3 coding sequence is TGTGCCAGCAGCAGCCGGGACAGAGAGAAAATGAACACTGAAGCTTTCTTT. This chain uses TRBV21-1 with TRBJ1-1; the table's D call TRBD1 went unverified against the DNA. TRBV21-1 is labeled a pseudogene. The CDR3 sequence is 17 residues long.

The rearrangement uses TRBV6-5 and TRBJ2-7; 7 positions agree with TRBD2. The CDR3 is made up of 15 amino acids. Germline V lookup: CDR1 MNHEY, CDR2 SVGAGI. With 8 bases clipped from V and 3 bases from J, the junction kept 13 bases outside the gene matches. The CDR3 DNA follows: TGTGCCAGCTACTCATACGGGGGGAGCGTCTACGAGCAGTACTTC. Its translation is CASYSYGGSVYEQYF.

The chain employs TRBV30 and TRBJ2-3; TRBD2 matches at 10 bases. Germline-derived CDR1 and CDR2 are GTSNPN and SVGIG (reference sequence). Germline trimming cut 2 bases from V and 5 bases from J; bases unmatched to any gene: 4. This CDR3 region has 14 residues. The CDR3 DNA is TGTGCCTGGAGTAGCGGGGGGGGTGAAGATACGCAGTATTTT. Protein: CAWSSGGGEDTQYF.

This clone was counted only a few times. The sample holds other DNA sequences that translate to the same CDR3. V usage is TRBV9 and J usage is TRBJ1-2; a possible D gene is TRBD1 (5 bases). Germline values: CDR1 SGDLS, CDR2 YYNGEE. V shed 4 bases and J shed 8 bases, with 21 bases lying between them. CDR3 length equals 15 residues. CDR3: CASSYPGPSPSGYTF. The CDR3 DNA reads TGTGCCAGCAGCTACCCGGGACCCTCACCGTCGGGCTACACCTTC.

J is TRBJ2-7 and V is TRBV5-1, with TRBD2 identical over 14 bases. V was clipped by 0 bases and J by 10 bases; unmatched bases: 12. CDR1 is SGHRS and CDR2 is YFSETQ in the germline V gene. This CDR3 is built from 17 residues. CDR3 residues: CASSLAPAGTSGSGQYF. The CDR3 DNA reads as TGCGCCAGCAGCTTGGCCCCGGCCGGGACTAGCGGGAGCGGACAGTACTTC.

V usage is TRBV29-1 and J usage is TRBJ2-7; 9 positions agree with TRBD1. Germline loops: CDR1 SQVTM, CDR2 ANQGSEA. This CDR3 is built from 13 residues. J gave up 3 bases and V 1 base, and 1 base lay outside the gene matches. CDR3 nucleotide sequence: TGCAGCGTTGAAGGGACAGGGGACTACGAGCAGTACTTC. It is translated as CSVEGTGDYEQYF.

This chain uses TRBV11-2 with TRBJ2-2; TRBD2 matches 7 bases. J gave up 4 bases and V 2 bases, and 4 bases lay outside the gene matches. The CDR3 runs to 15 residues. Per germline, CDR1 SGHAT and CDR2 FQNNGV. CDR3 DNA sequence: TGTGCCAGCAGCTTAACGGGAGGTGGCACCGGGGAGCTGTTTTTT. Translating gives CASSLTGGGTGELFF.

V and J are TRBV6-5 and TRBJ2-7; tentatively, D is TRBD1 (5 bases). From germline, CDR1 is MNHEY and CDR2 SVGAGI. The length of the CDR3 is 15 residues. Trimming left V 0 bases short and J 4 bases short, with 13 bases between. The DNA for the CDR3 is TGTGCCAGCAGTTACTCGTGGGCAGGGAATTACGAGCAGTACTTC. Its translation: CASSYSWAGNYEQYF.

This clone showed up just a few times. V and J are TRBV12-1 and TRBJ2-7; the table's D call of TRBD2 was not tested on the DNA. TRBV12-1 is recorded as a pseudogene. CDR3 length equals 17 residues. CDR3 nucleotide sequence: TGTGCCAGCAGCTCCCTCCTAGCGGCAGGGTGGACCTACGAGCAGTACTTC. This translates into CASSSLLAAGWTYEQYF.

On this clone: The sample has other DNA sequences that encode this CDR3 too. The chain couples TRBV28 to TRBJ1-2, with D tentatively TRBD1 (5 bases). The V end was cut by 3 bases, the J end by 4 bases, with 9 bases between. The germline V gene encodes CDR1 MDHEN and CDR2 SYDVKM. The CDR3 length is 13 residues. CDR3 sequence (DNA): TGTGCCAGCAGTTTTCAGGGCGGCTATGGCTACACCTTC. This gives the protein CASSFQGGYGYTF.

V gene TRBV28 combines with J gene TRBJ1-3; 8 bases agree with TRBD1. J gave up 1 base and V 6 bases, and 8 bases lay outside the gene matches. The germline V gene has CDR1 MDHEN and CDR2 SYDVKM. The CDR3 contains 16 residues. The CDR3 loop is CASSSYRGKSGNTIYF. For the CDR3, the DNA is TGTGCCAGCAGCTCCTACAGGGGGAAATCTGGAAACACCATATATTTT.

The chain combines TRBV6-5 with TRBJ1-2; TRBD1 aligns across 8 bases. The V segment lost 2 bases and the J segment 5 bases; nucleotides outside the gene matches: 7. Germline V gene sequence: CDR1 MNHEY, CDR2 SVGAGI. This CDR3 is built from 15 residues. The CDR3 bases are TGTGCCAGCAGTTACGGGCAGGGGGCAGCTTATGGCTACACCTTC. Translated: CASSYGQGAAYGYTF.

The chain links TRBV14 to TRBJ2-5; 14 bases align to TRBD2. CDR1 SGHDN and CDR2 FVKESK come from the germline V gene. The CDR3 has 16 residues. The V segment lost 4 bases and the J segment 5 bases; nucleotides outside the gene matches: 6. The CDR3 nucleotides read TGTGCCAGCAGCCCGGGACTAGCGGGAGCGGGTGAGACCCAGTACTTC. This translates into CASSPGLAGAGETQYF.

The chain employs TRBV7-2 and TRBJ2-1; perhaps TRBD1 as D (6 bases). Trimming removed 0 bases at V and 8 bases at J, with 11 bases between. Germline CDR1 is SGHTA and CDR2 is FQGNSA. The CDR3 has 14 amino acids. CDR3 coding DNA: TGTGCCAGCAGCTTAGCGGGGGCTATCGATGAGCAGTTCTTC. Translated: CASSLAGAIDEQFF.

V usage is TRBV7-9 and J usage is TRBJ2-1, with a weak D call TRBD2 (5 bases). CDR1 SEHNR and CDR2 FQNEAQ come from the germline V gene (reference sequence). V shed 5 bases and J shed 6 bases, with 11 bases lying between them. CDR3 size: 13 residues. The CDR3 loop is CASSRGGLNEQFF. The CDR3 region has the DNA TGTGCCAGCAGCCGAGGCGGGCTCAATGAGCAGTTCTTC.

The V call is TRBV19, the J call TRBJ2-5; a weak D match, TRBD2 (7 bases). Germline CDR1 is LNHDA and CDR2 is SQIVND (reference sequence). V lost 6 bases and J 3 bases, leaving 20 bases between the germline ends. This CDR3 region has 16 residues. CDR3 sequence (DNA): TGTGCCAGTAGCAGGAGGACTACAGGGAGGGAAGAGACCCAGTACTTC. This gives the protein CASSRRTTGREETQYF.

The genes are TRBV30 and TRBJ2-7; D not resolved. This CDR3 contains 11 residues. The V end lost 5 bases, the J end lost 9 bases, and 14 bases lay between the germline ends. CDR1 and CDR2 (germline): GTSNPN, SVGIG (reference sequence). The CDR3 reads CAWASSAVQYF. In DNA form, the CDR3 reads TGTGCCTGGGCTTCGTCGGCAGTGCAGTACTTC. Full variable domain (outside the CDR3, taken from reference TRBV30 and TRBJ2-7): SQTIHQWPATLVQPVGSPLSLECTVEGTSNPNLYWYRQAAGRGLQLLFYSVGIGQISSEVPQNLSASRPQDRQFILSSKKLLLSDSGFYLCAWASSAVQYFGPGTRLTVT.

The CDR3 nucleotides are TGTGCCAGCAGCTTAAGGCCCGGGGGGACCGGGGAGCTGTTTTTT. This sequence encodes CASSLRPGGTGELFF. The chain is built from TRBV11-2 and TRBJ2-2; 7 bases map to TRBD2. The CDR3 consists of 15 residues. From germline, CDR1 is SGHAT and CDR2 FQNNGV. V lost 2 bases to trimming and J lost 5 bases; unmatched junction nucleotides: 5.

The rearrangement uses TRBV5-4 and TRBJ2-1; 13 bases agree with TRBD2. Per germline, CDR1 SGHNT and CDR2 YYREEE (reference sequence). This CDR3 has 16 residues. The junction had 11 bases not matched to a gene; V was cut back by 7 bases and J by 7 bases. CDR3 loop: CASPGLAGDLRNEQFF. CDR3 coding DNA: TGTGCCAGCCCAGGACTAGCGGGGGATTTACGTAATGAGCAGTTCTTC.

V gene TRBV18 combines with J gene TRBJ1-1; D perhaps matches TRBD1 (6 bases). This CDR3 contains 14 residues. Germline CDR1 is KGHSH and CDR2 is LQKENI. The V gene lost 3 bases and the J gene lost 1 base, with 9 bases spanning the gap. The CDR3 reads CASSPSGQNTEAFF. The CDR3 region has the DNA TGTGCCAGCTCACCTTCGGGACAGAACACTGAAGCTTTCTTT.

The rearrangement joins TRBV5-1 to TRBJ2-2, with TRBD2 matching over 7 bases. Per germline, CDR1 SGHRS and CDR2 YFSETQ. The ends lost 1 base at V and 1 base at J; junction bases unmatched: 16. CDR3 length equals 20 residues. CDR3 protein: CASSLTPATTGGLNTGELFF. CDR3 in DNA: TGCGCCAGCAGCTTGACCCCAGCGACAACGGGAGGATTGAACACCGGGGAGCTGTTTTTT.

This clone has only one observation. The chain combines TRBV6-5 with TRBJ2-5; 8 bases line up with TRBD1. V dropped 2 bases and J dropped 0; count of bases not matched to a gene: 5. Germline V gene data show CDR1 as MNHEY and CDR2 as SVGAGI. This CDR3 has 16 amino acids. The DNA of the CDR3 is TGTGCCAGCAGTTACGGGACAGGCATGTACCAAGAGACCCAGTACTTC. Residues: CASSYGTGMYQETQYF.

This clone was counted a few times. The gene calls are TRBV30 and TRBJ2-1; TRBD2 agrees at 13 bases. With V trimmed by 6 bases and J by 4 bases, 6 bases remained unmatched. CDR1 is GTSNPN and CDR2 is SVGIG in the germline V gene (reference sequence). The CDR3 is 15 residues long. The CDR3 is CACQGTSGTYNEQFF. The CDR3 DNA sequence: TGTGCCTGCCAAGGGACTAGCGGGACTTACAATGAGCAGTTCTTC.

This clone was detected ten times or more. The chain joins TRBV7-9 to TRBJ2-1; D perhaps matches TRBD2 (5 bases). CDR3 size: 17 residues. Germline lookup yields CDR1 SEHNR and CDR2 FQNEAQ (reference sequence). V gave up 0 bases and J gave up 0 bases, with 12 bases separating them. Written as DNA, the CDR3 is TGTGCCAGCAGCTTAGCGGGTAGAACTAGCTCCTACAATGAGCAGTTCTTC. Residues: CASSLAGRTSSYNEQFF.

The chain is built from TRBV28 and TRBJ1-1, with D unclear. This CDR3 spans 12 amino acids. The germline CDR1 and CDR2 sequences are MDHEN and SYDVKM. Trimming cost V 1 base and J 4 bases, with 4 bases left between them. The CDR3 reads CASSLYPTEAFF. The CDR3 DNA follows: TGTGCCAGCAGTTTATATCCCACTGAAGCTTTCTTT.

This clone came up many times. Written as DNA, the CDR3 is TGCGCCAGCAGCTTTACGCCGGGACAGGGGGCTTCGCGGGAGCAGTACTTC. Its protein is CASSFTPGQGASREQYF. The V call is TRBV5-1, the J call TRBJ2-7; 12 bases are a match to TRBD1. This CDR3 comprises 17 residues. Germline CDR1 SGHRS, CDR2 YFSETQ. Trimming removed 2 bases from V and 7 bases from J; junction bases left unmatched: 13.

About this clone: The same CDR3 also results from other DNA sequences found in this sample. Here the CDR3 DNA reads TGTGCCAGCAGTGGGTCCTCCTACGAGCAGTACTTC. As protein: CASSGSSYEQYF. V gene TRBV2 combines with J gene TRBJ2-7; D is undetermined. Germline values: CDR1 SNHLY, CDR2 FYNNEI. The V gene lost 4 bases and the J gene lost 0 bases, with 4 bases spanning the gap. The CDR3 is 12 residues long.

Details on this clone: At one end, the junction sequence differs from germline, possibly due to a read error. The chain employs TRBV7-2 and TRBJ1-1, with 7 bases identical to TRBD1. The CDR3 sequence is 14 residues long. CDR1 and CDR2 (germline): SGHTA, FQGNSA. The CDR3 here is CASSQEQGSTEAFF. The DNA of the CDR3 is TGCGCCAGCAGCCAAGAACAGGGGAGTACTGAAGCTTTCTTT.